Listed below are T cell receptor beta chains from one sample, sequenced in a study of blood T cell repertoires in COVID-19. Profiled with immunoSEQ multiplex PCR; TCRdb holds only in-frame clones, not every one. This sample carries about 59,000 clones, approximately 79% of them seen once, and the ten largest clones take roughly 9.7%. Material for sequencing was peripheral blood. The source is a human donor in a cohort sampled during active COVID-19. Each CDR3 is given with its conserved first and last residue. Each record gives: CDR3 protein, CDR3 DNA, J gene, V gene, clone size, CDR3 length, D gene. A D gene is named only where the DNA matches it firmly. Rows may omit the clone size; those that give it use once, few, many or a size class.

CDR3aa: CASSSLAGGNLYEQYF
CDR3nt: TGTGCCAGTAGTTCCCTAGCGGGAGGGAATTTGTACGAGCAGTACTTC
j_gene: TRBJ2-7
v_gene: TRBV19
abundance: -
len: 16
d_gene: TRBD2

CDR3aa: CATSAGGAFYEQYF
CDR3nt: TGTGCCACCAGCGCTGGGGGGGCGTTCTACGAGCAGTACTTC
j_gene: TRBJ2-7
v_gene: TRBV15
abundance: few
len: 14
d_gene: -

CDR3aa: CASSPTGHRGRSEKLFF
CDR3nt: TGTGCCAGCAGTCCCACAGGCCACAGGGGGCGGAGTGAAAAACTGTTTTTT
j_gene: TRBJ1-4
v_gene: TRBV27
abundance: -
len: 17
d_gene: TRBD1

CDR3aa: CASSYQEDSGNTIYF
CDR3nt: TGTGCCAGCAGTTATCAGGAAGACTCTGGAAACACCATATATTTT
j_gene: TRBJ1-3
v_gene: TRBV6-2/TRBV6-3
abundance: -
len: 15
d_gene: -

CDR3aa: CATSGLRTDETGTSTVF
CDR3nt: TGTGCCACCAGCGGCCTCCGGACGGACGAAACCGGGACTAGCACAGTCTTC
j_gene: TRBJ2-1
v_gene: TRBV15
abundance: -
len: 17
d_gene: TRBD2

CDR3aa: CASSIIGSEAGRSYEQYF
CDR3nt: TGTGCCAGCAGCATTATTGGTAGTGAAGCGGGACGATCCTACGAGCAGTACTTC
j_gene: TRBJ2-7
v_gene: TRBV21-1
abundance: -
len: 18
d_gene: -

CDR3aa: CASQERGTDTQYF
CDR3nt: TGTGCCTCTCAGGAGCGGGGCACAGATACGCAGTATTTT
j_gene: TRBJ2-3
v_gene: TRBV30
abundance: -
len: 13
d_gene: -

CDR3aa: CSVVLGGRGTAGELFF
CDR3nt: TGCAGCGTTGTCCTGGGTGGCAGGGGGACTGCCGGGGAGCTGTTTTTT
j_gene: TRBJ2-2
v_gene: TRBV29-1
abundance: -
len: 16
d_gene: -

CDR3aa: CSASFSSYEQYF
CDR3nt: TGCAGTGCTAGTTTTAGCTCCTACGAGCAGTACTTC
j_gene: TRBJ2-7
v_gene: TRBV20-1
abundance: -
len: 12
d_gene: -

CDR3aa: CASSQGTINSYGYTF
CDR3nt: TGTGCCAGCAGCCAAGGCACGATTAACTCCTATGGCTACACCTTC
j_gene: TRBJ1-2
v_gene: TRBV4-2
abundance: -
len: 15
d_gene: -

CDR3aa: CASSFPVSGANVLTF
CDR3nt: TGTGCCAGCAGTTTCCCCGTCTCTGGGGCCAACGTCCTGACTTTC
j_gene: TRBJ2-6
v_gene: TRBV28
abundance: -
len: 15
d_gene: -

CDR3aa: CASSGRTSGRSRTDTQYF
CDR3nt: TGTGCCAGCAGCGGTCGGACTAGCGGGAGGTCCCGCACAGATACGCAGTATTTT
j_gene: TRBJ2-3
v_gene: TRBV7-2
abundance: -
len: 18
d_gene: TRBD2

CDR3aa: CASSPRGGRNEQFF
CDR3nt: TGTGCCAGCAGTCCAAGGGGCGGGAGGAATGAGCAGTTCTTC
j_gene: TRBJ2-1
v_gene: TRBV6-5
abundance: -
len: 14
d_gene: TRBD2